One and the same sample provided the 14 T cell receptor beta chains below, sequenced in a study of memory CD4+ T cells and cytomegalovirus serostatus. Generated by immunoSEQ multiplex PCR, the TCRdb table keeps only in-frame clones and is missing some. The sample holds 45,000 to 70,000 clones, around 82% seen once. Single viable CD3+CD4+CD8-CD45RO+ cells were sorted as the memory CD4+ T cells. Sequencing was done on a sample of memory CD4+ T cells from blood. The receptors were gathered from an adult in good health and CMV-seronegative. Some clones in this sample may be carry-over from other donors' samples.

This sequence joins TRBV7-2 and TRBJ2-5; no clear D gene. The CDR3 covers 15 residues. Germline V CDR1 and CDR2: SGHTA, FQGNSA. V was pared by 1 base and J by 5 bases, with 14 bases between. The CDR3 nucleotides are TGTGCCAGCAGCTTAGGGGGAACGGTCACCGAGACCCAGTACTTC. Translated: CASSLGGTVTETQYF.

The CDR3, as DNA: TGTGCCAGCAGCTTAGTTTCTGGGGATCAGCCCCAGCATTTT. Amino acids: CASSLVSGDQPQHF. The genes are TRBV7-6 and TRBJ1-5; D uncertain. V was pared by 1 base and J by 5 bases, with 9 bases between. The CDR3 extends over 14 amino acids. Germline-derived CDR1 and CDR2 are SGHVS and FNYEAQ.

Only one count was recorded for this clone. This chain connects TRBV7-9 to TRBJ2-1, with D perhaps TRBD1 or TRBD2 (5 bases each). This CDR3 region has 13 residues. V lost 1 base to trimming and J lost 14 bases, with 15 bases between them. CDR1 is SEHNR, CDR2 FQNEAQ, per germline (reference sequence). This CDR3 is CASSLEGFGTKFF. CDR3 in DNA: TGTGCCAGCAGCTTAGAAGGGTTCGGGACGAAGTTCTTC.

The rearrangement uses TRBV28 and TRBJ2-5; 7 bases match TRBD1. The germline gives CDR1 MDHEN, CDR2 SYDVKM. The CDR3 spans 14 residues. V shed 5 bases, J shed 6 bases, and the junction held 9 bases outside the gene matches. CDR3 sequence reads: CASSPPGQQKTQYF. CDR3 sequence (DNA): TGTGCCAGCAGTCCGCCGGGACAGCAAAAGACCCAGTACTTC.

This clone was observed a handful of times. J is TRBJ1-5 and V is TRBV30, with D possibly TRBD1 on 5 matching bases. The CDR3 totals 13 residues. CDR1 and CDR2 (germline): GTSNPN, SVGIG (reference sequence). V shed 2 bases and J shed 9 bases, with 14 bases lying between them. CDR3 DNA sequence: TGTGCCTGGAGTTCGGGGCCCCACTTGCCCCAGCATTTT. Its protein is CAWSSGPHLPQHF.

The V gene is TRBV5-1, the J gene TRBJ2-1; 7 nucleotides line up with TRBD2. Germline V gives CDR1 SGHRS, CDR2 YFSETQ. Losses at the gene ends were 0 bases for V and 4 bases for J; bases not matched to a gene: 4. The CDR3 is 15 amino acids. DNA of the CDR3: TGCGCCAGCAGCTTGGAACTAGCGAAATACAATGAGCAGTTCTTC. This gives the protein CASSLELAKYNEQFF.

V gene TRBV25-1 combines with J gene TRBJ2-2; 9 bases are a match to TRBD1. CDR3 length: 13 amino acids. The V gene end was trimmed by 6 bases and the J gene end by 7 bases; junction bases not matched to a gene: 3. CDR1 MGHDK and CDR2 SYGVNS come from the germline V gene. CDR3 residues: CASSGQGIGELFF. The CDR3 nucleotides are TGTGCCAGCAGCGGACAGGGGATCGGGGAGCTGTTTTTT.

V and J are TRBV4-3 and TRBJ1-2; 9 bases map to TRBD1. V was clipped by 3 bases and J by 7 bases; unmatched bases: 3. Germline V lookup: CDR1 LGHNA, CDR2 YSLEER. The CDR3 totals 13 residues. CDR3 sequence: CASSQGTGIGYTF. The CDR3 region has the DNA TGCGCCAGCAGCCAGGGGACAGGGATTGGCTACACCTTC.

This chain joins TRBV10-3 and TRBJ1-1; no reliable D call. There are 16 residues in the CDR3. V was shortened by 3 bases and J by 1 base, with 15 bases between the two germline ends. CDR1 and CDR2 from the germline V gene are ENHRY and SYGVKD. In DNA form, the CDR3 reads TGTGCCATCAGTGACGGATTAACGGGCCCGAACACTGAAGCTTTCTTT. Translating gives CAISDGLTGPNTEAFF.

The chain is built from TRBV27 and TRBJ1-1, with D perhaps matching TRBD1 (6 bases). Trimming cost V 8 bases and J 5 bases, with 18 bases left between them. CDR1 and CDR2 from the germline V gene are MNHEY and SMNVEV (reference sequence). The CDR3 covers 14 residues. As DNA, the CDR3 is TGTGCCAGCGGCGGCGGGGGGCCGGGTACTGAAGCTTTCTTT. Protein product: CASGGGGPGTEAFF.

V is TRBV7-2 and J is TRBJ1-3; 9 bases are a match to TRBD1. V gave up 6 bases and J gave up 1 base; unmatched junction bases: 4. The CDR3 covers 15 residues. The germline V gene has CDR1 SGHTA and CDR2 FQGNSA. CDR3 region: CASRVGTGSGNTIYF. Here the CDR3 DNA reads TGTGCCAGCAGAGTAGGGACAGGGTCTGGAAACACCATATATTTT.

V usage is TRBV7-8 and J usage is TRBJ1-1; D remains ambiguous. V dropped 5 bases and J dropped 1 base, with 11 bases sitting between them. CDR3 length: 14 residues. Germline assignment: CDR1 SGHVS and CDR2 FQNEAQ. The CDR3: CASSPGRSNTEAFF. The CDR3 region has the DNA TGTGCCAGCAGCCCCGGACGGTCGAACACTGAAGCTTTCTTT.

The chain links TRBV5-6 to TRBJ1-1; D is uncertain. CDR1 SGHDT and CDR2 YYEEEE come from the germline V gene. Trimming left V 1 base short and J 0 bases short, with 4 bases between. This CDR3 region has 13 residues. CDR3 protein: CASSLRVNTEAFF. For the CDR3, the DNA is TGTGCCAGCAGCTTGAGGGTGAACACTGAAGCTTTCTTT.

The rearrangement joins TRBV27 to TRBJ1-3, with D perhaps matching TRBD1 (6 bases). Germline V gene data show CDR1 as MNHEY and CDR2 as SMNVEV (reference sequence). This CDR3 spans 16 amino acids. The V gene lost 2 bases and the J gene lost 6 bases, with 17 bases spanning the gap. CDR3 in DNA: TGTGCCAGCAGTTTAACCCCCGACAGGAGTGCAAACACCATATATTTT. Amino acids: CASSLTPDRSANTIYF.